Listed here are 31 T cell receptor beta chains from one sample, sequenced in a study of CD8 T cells in ankylosing spondylitis. TCRdb analysed the 5' RACE reads with MiXCR anew, one entry per CDR3 protein. Of approximately 140,000 distinct CDR3 sequences listed, about 42% are singletons. Sequences were obtained from synovial fluid, either unsorted or a sorted T cell fraction (not recorded which). The source of these receptors is a male donor with ankylosing spondylitis.

This clonotype was counted ten times or more. V and J are TRBV24-1 and TRBJ1-3, with D perhaps matching TRBD1 (5 bases). The CDR3 spans 13 residues. Looked up from germline, CDR1 is KGHDR and CDR2 is SFDVKD. Trimming removed 9 bases from V and 4 bases from J, with 12 bases in between. The CDR3 here is CATSGGTGNTIYF. CDR3 sequence (DNA): TGTGCCACCTCCGGGGGTACCGGAAACACCATATATTTT.

This sequence joins TRBV11-2 and TRBJ1-3; the D is unclear. V lost 2 bases and J 2 bases, leaving 16 bases between the germline ends. CDR3 length: 17 amino acids. Germline V lookup: CDR1 SGHAT, CDR2 FQNNGV. For the CDR3, the DNA is TGTGCCAGCAGCTTACTTCAGGACGGATCTGCTGGAAACACCATATATTTT. Translation: CASSLLQDGSAGNTIYF.

In its sample, this clonotype was seen once. This chain joins TRBV3-1 and TRBJ2-7; 11 nucleotides align to TRBD1. This CDR3 comprises 15 residues. The J segment lost 1 base and the V segment lost 6 bases, leaving 5 bases of the junction unmatched. Germline V gene sequence: CDR1 LGHDT, CDR2 YNNKEL (reference sequence). The CDR3 is CASRRTGGASYEQYF. The CDR3 nucleotides are TGTGCCAGCAGACGGACAGGGGGCGCGTCCTACGAGCAGTACTTC.

This clonotype was seen a handful of times. The chain uses TRBV11-2 and TRBJ2-3; the match to TRBD1 covers 7 bases. Losses at the gene ends were 1 base for V and 5 bases for J; bases not matched to a gene: 3. The CDR3 has 14 amino acids. Germline CDR1 and CDR2: SGHAT and FQNNGV. The CDR3 DNA reads as TGTGCCAGCAGCTTAGGGACAGGAGGAGATACGCAGTATTTT. It codes for CASSLGTGGDTQYF.

There are many counts of this clonotype. This chain joins TRBV7-2 and TRBJ1-2, with D tentatively TRBD1 (5 bases). This CDR3 spans 14 amino acids. V dropped 1 base and J dropped 5 bases, with 11 bases sitting between them. From germline, CDR1 is SGHTA and CDR2 FQGNSA. CDR3 region: CASSLDGAGYGYTF. DNA of the CDR3: TGTGCCAGCAGCTTAGATGGGGCGGGTTATGGCTACACCTTC.

This chain connects TRBV6-2 or TRBV6-3 to TRBJ1-1; no definite D call. CDR1 MNHEY and CDR2 SVGEGT come from the germline V gene. The V and J ends lost 6 bases and 6 bases respectively, with 23 bases between them. The CDR3 consists of 16 residues. The CDR3 DNA reads as TGTGCCAGCAGGACCACCCGAGGCCTCACTTGGGCTGAAGCTTTCTTT. Amino acid sequence: CASRTTRGLTWAEAFF.

The gene calls are TRBV5-1 and TRBJ2-1; tentative D call: TRBD2 (5 bases). The CDR3 has 19 amino acids. Germline V lookup: CDR1 SGHRS, CDR2 YFSETQ. V lost 0 bases and J 6 bases, leaving 25 bases between the germline ends. In nucleotides, the CDR3 is TGCGCCAGCAGCTTGGGTGGTGGGAGTTGCCCCACCCTCGTCAATGAGCAGTTCTTC. Translating it yields CASSLGGGSCPTLVNEQFF.

The rearrangement joins TRBV6-1 to TRBJ2-3, with D possibly being TRBD1 or TRBD2 (5 bases each). Deletions cut 1 base from V and 1 base from J, with 12 bases between. In germline, CDR1 is MNHNS, CDR2 SASEGT. This CDR3 spans 16 amino acids. CDR3 nucleotide sequence: TGTGCCAGCAGTGAAGTGAGGGGTGGGGGCACAGATACGCAGTATTTT. This translates into CASSEVRGGGTDTQYF.

The chain has TRBV3-1 and TRBJ1-1, with D unresolved. The V and J ends lost 0 bases and 1 base respectively, with 12 bases between them. CDR3 length: 16 residues. Germline CDR1 reads LGHDT; CDR2 reads YNNKEL (reference sequence). CDR3 sequence (DNA): TGTGCCAGCAGCCAAGATCTTCCCGAAACGAACACTGAAGCTTTCTTT. It yields the protein CASSQDLPETNTEAFF.

The V gene is TRBV5-1, the J gene TRBJ2-1, with 7 bases aligning to TRBD1. CDR3 length equals 17 residues. V lost 6 bases to trimming and J lost 0 bases; unmatched junction nucleotides: 12. Germline assignment: CDR1 SGHRS and CDR2 YFSETQ. Here the CDR3 DNA reads TGCGCCAGCACTCTTAATTGGGGACAGAGCTCCTACAATGAGCAGTTCTTC. It codes for CASTLNWGQSSYNEQFF.

This clonotype was seen only a few times. The rearrangement uses TRBV7-9 and TRBJ2-7; the D call may be TRBD1 or TRBD2 (5 bases each). V lost 8 bases, J lost 3 bases, and 8 bases lay in between. The V gene's germline CDR1 is SEHNR and CDR2 FQNEAQ (reference sequence). This CDR3 has 11 amino acids. Written as DNA, the CDR3 is TGTGCCAGCGGGGACCTCTACGAGCAGTACTTC. Translation gives CASGDLYEQYF.

This clonotype occurred a few times. The rearrangement joins TRBV10-3 to TRBJ2-7; 14 bases are shared with TRBD2. V shed 7 bases and J 5 bases; nucleotides not matched to a gene: 4. The CDR3 consists of 14 residues. Germline values: CDR1 ENHRY, CDR2 SYGVKD. The CDR3 bases are TGTGCCATCACCAGGACTAGCGGGAGGAACGAGCAGTACTTC. Residues: CAITRTSGRNEQYF.

The chain links TRBV2 to TRBJ1-5; D remains ambiguous. The germline gives CDR1 SNHLY, CDR2 FYNNEI. Trimming took 3 bases from V and 6 from J, leaving 12 bases between them. This CDR3 is built from 14 residues. The CDR3 loop is CASSDGVRTQPQHF. The CDR3, as DNA: TGTGCCAGCAGTGACGGAGTCCGTACTCAGCCCCAGCATTTT.

This clonotype was counted between two and nine times. The chain joins TRBV20-1 to TRBJ2-3; 9 nucleotides match TRBD1. V dropped 1 base and J dropped 2; count of bases not matched to a gene: 4. Germline V gene sequence: CDR1 DFQATT, CDR2 SNEGSKA (reference sequence). The CDR3 consists of 15 residues. The chain's CDR3 is CSARAGQGITDTQYF. CDR3 nucleotides: TGCAGTGCTAGAGCCGGACAGGGGATCACAGATACGCAGTATTTT.

The V and J genes are TRBV29-1 and TRBJ1-2; no clear D gene. The germline V gene has CDR1 SQVTM and CDR2 ANQGSEA. This CDR3 spans 15 amino acids. Trimming shortened V by 2 bases and J by 7 bases, and 20 bases separated the two germline ends. The CDR3 bases are TGCAGCGTTGAACCCGAAGAGACCAGCGGACGTGGCTACACCTTC. Its protein is CSVEPEETSGRGYTF.

This chain joins TRBV12-3 or TRBV12-4 and TRBJ2-2, with no clear D. The CDR3 is made up of 18 amino acids. V lost 5 bases and J 6 bases, leaving 25 bases between the germline ends. The CDR3 loop is CASSGPHTKNQGPGELFF. The CDR3 DNA reads TGTGCCAGCAGTGGCCCTCATACTAAAAATCAAGGACCCGGGGAGCTGTTTTTT.

The chain is built from TRBV7-9 and TRBJ2-7, with a possible D match to TRBD1 (5 bases). The CDR3 consists of 15 residues. Germline V CDR1 and CDR2: SEHNR, FQNEAQ (reference sequence). V lost 1 base, J lost 3 bases, and 13 bases lay in between. The CDR3 protein is CASSLGQGRIYEQYF. The CDR3 DNA sequence: TGTGCCAGCAGCTTAGGGCAGGGTCGTATCTACGAGCAGTACTTC.

This clonotype was detected only a few times. In DNA form, the CDR3 reads TGTGCCAGCAGCCGTAACACAGGGAGGAAGTCCACTGAAGCTTTCTTT. It is translated as CASSRNTGRKSTEAFF. J is TRBJ1-1 and V is TRBV3-1; maybe TRBD1 (6 bases). The V and J ends lost 4 bases and 4 bases respectively, with 19 bases between them. CDR3 size: 16 residues. The germline V gene encodes CDR1 LGHDT and CDR2 YNNKEL (reference sequence).

The chain carries TRBV12-3 or TRBV12-4 and TRBJ2-7, with 8 nucleotides matching TRBD2. With V trimmed by 5 bases and J by 0 bases, 9 bases remained unmatched. The CDR3 extends over 16 amino acids. CDR3 DNA: TGTGCCAGCAGTCCCCCCATAGCGGGACGCTCCTACGAGCAGTACTTC. It specifies CASSPPIAGRSYEQYF.

V is TRBV5-6 and J is TRBJ1-2; no reliable D call. Looked up from germline, CDR1 is SGHDT and CDR2 is YYEEEE. The V gene lost 5 bases and the J gene lost 5 bases, with 10 bases spanning the gap. The CDR3 length is 12 residues. The DNA of the CDR3 is TGTGCCAGCAGTTTAGAGGGTTATGGCTACACCTTC. It yields the protein CASSLEGYGYTF.

There are many counts of this clonotype. The chain combines TRBV14 with TRBJ2-4; D is possibly TRBD1 (6 bases). The CDR3 has 16 residues. Trimming removed 2 bases at V and 2 bases at J, with 13 bases between. Germline V lookup: CDR1 SGHDN, CDR2 FVKESK. The DNA for the CDR3 is TGTGCCAGCAGCCAAAGTCAGGGGCGGTCCAAAAACATTCAGTACTTC. This gives the protein CASSQSQGRSKNIQYF.

The gene calls are TRBV12-3 or TRBV12-4 and TRBJ1-4; a possible D gene is TRBD1 (5 bases). Between the trimmed V and J ends, which lost 3 bases and 8 bases, there was a span of 13 bases. The CDR3 runs to 14 residues. The CDR3 spells CASSLWGSGEKLFF. The CDR3 coding sequence is TGTGCCAGCAGTTTGTGGGGGAGCGGAGAAAAACTGTTTTTT.

This rearrangement joins TRBV4-2 to TRBJ2-2; TRBD2 might be the D (6 bases). From germline, CDR1 is LGHNA and CDR2 YNFKEQ. CDR3 length equals 15 residues. Trimming removed 6 bases at V and 5 bases at J, with 16 bases between. The CDR3 sequence is CASSLGTAHTGELFF. DNA for the CDR3: TGTGCCAGCAGTCTCGGGACTGCCCATACCGGGGAGCTGTTTTTT.

The chain has TRBV5-6 and TRBJ1-5; 7 bases fit TRBD1. V was pared by 4 bases and J by 3 bases, with 7 bases of the junction left unmatched. In germline, CDR1 is SGHDT, CDR2 YYEEEE. The CDR3 covers 15 residues. CDR3 coding DNA: TGTGCCAGCAGCGACGGACAGGACAACAATCAGCCCCAGCATTTT. Its protein product is CASSDGQDNNQPQHF. The variable domain in full, with the rest retrieved from reference TRBV5-6 and TRBJ1-5, is DAGVTQSPTHLIKTRGQQVTLRCSPKSGHDTVSWYQQALGQGPQFIFQYYEEEERQRGNFPDRFSGHQFPNYSSELNVNALLLGDSALYLCASSDGQDNNQPQHFGDGTRLSIL.

The chain recombines TRBV19 with TRBJ1-1, with D possibly TRBD1 on 5 matching bases. The CDR3 spans 16 residues. Trimming removed 0 bases at V and 1 base at J, with 12 bases between. Germline CDR1 LNHDA, CDR2 SQIVND (reference sequence). CDR3 in DNA: TGTGCCAGTAGTATAGACAGCCAGGGATGGAACACTGAAGCTTTCTTT. Translated, it gives CASSIDSQGWNTEAFF.

The rearrangement links TRBV29-1 to TRBJ2-1; 7 positions match TRBD1. With V trimmed by 5 bases and J by 5 bases, 0 bases remained unmatched. Germline V gene data show CDR1 as SQVTM and CDR2 as ANQGSEA. The CDR3 totals 11 residues. The CDR3 DNA reads TGCAGCGTTACAGGGGACAATGAGCAGTTCTTC. This encodes CSVTGDNEQFF.

The rearrangement links TRBV7-6 to TRBJ2-7; D is possibly TRBD1 (5 bases). CDR1 and CDR2 from the germline V gene are SGHVS and FNYEAQ. CDR3 length: 14 residues. V was pared by 1 base and J by 2 bases, with 9 bases between. The CDR3 is CASSLVPGTYEQYF. CDR3 nucleotides: TGTGCCAGCAGCTTAGTCCCAGGGACCTACGAGCAGTACTTC. The whole variable domain, filled in from reference TRBV7-6 and TRBJ2-7, reads GAGVSQSPRYKVTKRGQDVALRCDPISGHVSLYWYRQALGQGPEFLTYFNYEAQQDKSGLPNDRFSAERPEGSISTLTIQRTEQRDSAMYRCASSLVPGTYEQYFGPGTRLTVT.

The V call is TRBV7-9, the J call TRBJ2-3, with D possibly being TRBD1 (6 bases). V lost 3 bases and J lost 3, with 10 bases in between. CDR1 and CDR2 from the germline V gene are SEHNR and FQNEAQ (reference sequence). The CDR3 is made up of 14 amino acids. The CDR3 DNA reads TGTGCCAGCAGCTTGACAGGCGGGACAGATACGCAGTATTTT. It yields the protein CASSLTGGTDTQYF.

V is TRBV7-8 and J is TRBJ1-2; D is perhaps TRBD1 (5 bases). V dropped 1 base and J dropped 4 bases, with 13 bases sitting between them. Germline values: CDR1 SGHVS, CDR2 FQNEAQ. The CDR3 contains 15 residues. This CDR3 reads CASSLVGARPYGYTF. CDR3 DNA: TGTGCCAGCAGCTTAGTTGGGGCGAGACCCTATGGCTACACCTTC.

This clonotype was seen a handful of times. The chain is built from TRBV27 and TRBJ2-1; 10 nucleotides agree with TRBD2. The CDR3 is made up of 17 amino acids. Germline-derived CDR1 and CDR2 are MNHEY and SMNVEV (reference sequence). The J segment lost 5 bases and the V segment lost 4 bases, leaving 11 bases of the junction unmatched. The CDR3 region has the DNA TGTGCCAGCAGTTCACGCCCGACTAGCGGGCTCCACAATGAGCAGTTCTTC. This codes for CASSSRPTSGLHNEQFF.

In its sample, this clonotype was seen a few times. This chain joins TRBV10-3 and TRBJ1-1, with D hard to call. Deletions cut 7 bases from V and 1 base from J, with 10 bases between. CDR1 is ENHRY and CDR2 is SYGVKD in the germline V gene. The CDR3 is 13 amino acids. CDR3 bases: TGTGCCATCAAGGCGTGGAGGAACACTGAAGCTTTCTTT. Its protein product is CAIKAWRNTEAFF.